These T cell receptor beta chains were read from a single sample in a study of blood T cell repertoires in COVID-19. The data were produced by immunoSEQ multiplex PCR, yet TCRdb's version contains in-frame clones alone and is incomplete. In the table there are roughly 330,000 clones, roughly 86% of which are singletons. Sequenced input: PBMCs or T cells enriched from blood (not recorded which). These receptors came from a woman younger than 45 who had recovered from COVID-19. CDR3s include the opening cysteine and the closing phenylalanine or tryptophan. The order of the fields is clone size, J gene, V gene, D gene, CDR3 length, CDR3 DNA, CDR3 protein. D genes are given only for firm matches. Some rows have no size entry. The others give once, few or many, or a class for an expanded clone.

clone_size: -; j_call: TRBJ2-1; v_call: TRBV4-3; d_call: -; cdr3_length: 17; cdr3_nt: TGCGCCAGCAGCCCAAGTTGGCAGGGGTACATCTACAATGAGCAGTTCTTC; cdr3_aa: CASSPSWQGYIYNEQFF
clone_size: -; j_call: TRBJ1-2; v_call: TRBV5-1; d_call: TRBD1; cdr3_length: 12; cdr3_nt: TGCGCCACCCGACAGGGAGAGGTCGGCTACACCTTC; cdr3_aa: CATRQGEVGYTF
clone_size: -; j_call: TRBJ2-1; v_call: TRBV3-1/TRBV3-2; d_call: TRBD2; cdr3_length: 18; cdr3_nt: TGTGCCAGCAGCCAAGAGAAAGGCGGGGGAGGCTCCTACAATGAGCAGTTCTTC; cdr3_aa: CASSQEKGGGGSYNEQFF
clone_size: -; j_call: TRBJ2-6; v_call: TRBV19; d_call: -; cdr3_length: 17; cdr3_nt: TGTGCCAGTAAGGGACTCTCACTAACCTCTGGGGCCAACGTCCTGACTTTC; cdr3_aa: CASKGLSLTSGANVLTF
clone_size: -; j_call: TRBJ1-1; v_call: TRBV7-8; d_call: -; cdr3_length: 15; cdr3_nt: TGTGCCAGCAGCTCACGCAGGGGAGGGAGCACTGAAGCTTTCTTT; cdr3_aa: CASSSRRGGSTEAFF
clone_size: -; j_call: TRBJ1-3; v_call: TRBV5-1; d_call: TRBD1; cdr3_length: 14; cdr3_nt: TGCGCCAGCAGCCATACAGGGGGAGGAAACACCATATATTTT; cdr3_aa: CASSHTGGGNTIYF
clone_size: -; j_call: TRBJ1-1; v_call: TRBV19; d_call: -; cdr3_length: 15; cdr3_nt: TGTGCCAGTAGTCTGGAGGGACTGCAGAACACTGAAGCTTTCTTT; cdr3_aa: CASSLEGLQNTEAFF
clone_size: -; j_call: TRBJ1-6; v_call: TRBV3-1/TRBV3-2; d_call: -; cdr3_length: 14; cdr3_nt: TGTGCCAGCAGCCATACGGATGGGGACACGGCGGCTCACTTT; cdr3_aa: CASSHTDGDTAAHF
clone_size: -; j_call: TRBJ1-5; v_call: TRBV5-5; d_call: -; cdr3_length: 15; cdr3_nt: TGTGCCAGCAGCCGAGGTGAATATAGCAATCAGCCCCAGCATTTT; cdr3_aa: CASSRGEYSNQPQHF
clone_size: -; j_call: TRBJ1-2; v_call: TRBV5-1; d_call: TRBD1; cdr3_length: 12; cdr3_nt: TGCGCCAGCAGGGACAGGGACTATGGCTACACCTTC; cdr3_aa: CASRDRDYGYTF
clone_size: -; j_call: TRBJ1-2; v_call: TRBV29-1; d_call: -; cdr3_length: 13; cdr3_nt: TGCAGCGTTGAAATCCAGGGTATCTATGGCTACACCTTC; cdr3_aa: CSVEIQGIYGYTF
clone_size: few; j_call: TRBJ1-3; v_call: TRBV21-1; d_call: -; cdr3_length: 17; cdr3_nt: TGTGCCAGCAGCAAAAGGGGAATCCCCCCCTCTGGAAACACCATATATTTT; cdr3_aa: CASSKRGIPPSGNTIYF
clone_size: -; j_call: TRBJ1-5; v_call: TRBV27; d_call: TRBD1; cdr3_length: 15; cdr3_nt: TGTGCCAGCAGTCGGAACGGGGACAGGGATCAGCCCCAGCATTTT; cdr3_aa: CASSRNGDRDQPQHF
clone_size: -; j_call: TRBJ1-2; v_call: TRBV28; d_call: TRBD1; cdr3_length: 12; cdr3_nt: TGTGCCAGTCAGGGGGCCAACTATGGCTACACCTTC; cdr3_aa: CASQGANYGYTF
clone_size: -; j_call: TRBJ2-1; v_call: TRBV24-1; d_call: TRBD2; cdr3_length: 16; cdr3_nt: TGTGCCACCAGTGATATACTAGCGGGGGGTCGGGATGAGCAGTTCTTC; cdr3_aa: CATSDILAGGRDEQFF
clone_size: -; j_call: TRBJ1-6; v_call: TRBV12-3/TRBV12-4; d_call: -; cdr3_length: 13; cdr3_nt: TGTGCCAGCAGTCGAACCACAGGGACACCCCTCCACTTT; cdr3_aa: CASSRTTGTPLHF
clone_size: -; j_call: TRBJ1-2; v_call: TRBV7-2; d_call: TRBD1; cdr3_length: 11; cdr3_nt: TGTGCCAGCAGACAGGGGTTAGGCTACACCTTC; cdr3_aa: CASRQGLGYTF
clone_size: once; j_call: TRBJ1-6; v_call: TRBV18; d_call: TRBD1; cdr3_length: 15; cdr3_nt: TGTGCCAGCTCACGGACAGGGTTCTATAATTCACCCCTCCACTTT; cdr3_aa: CASSRTGFYNSPLHF
clone_size: -; j_call: TRBJ1-2; v_call: TRBV5-6; d_call: -; cdr3_length: 16; cdr3_nt: TGTGCCAGCAGCTTGGCTGATCGGACAGACCCGGAAGGCTACACCTTC; cdr3_aa: CASSLADRTDPEGYTF
clone_size: -; j_call: TRBJ1-4; v_call: TRBV18; d_call: -; cdr3_length: 13; cdr3_nt: TGTGCCAGCCGTAATCCCACTAATGAAAAACTGTTTTTT; cdr3_aa: CASRNPTNEKLFF
clone_size: -; j_call: TRBJ2-1; v_call: TRBV5-1; d_call: -; cdr3_length: 13; cdr3_nt: TGCGCCAGCAGCTCCCGGTCGGGCGGGGAGCAGTTCTTC; cdr3_aa: CASSSRSGGEQFF
clone_size: -; j_call: TRBJ2-5; v_call: TRBV5-5; d_call: -; cdr3_length: 15; cdr3_nt: TGTGCCAGCAGCTTGGCTAGCTCGACCGGAGAGACCCAGTACTTC; cdr3_aa: CASSLASSTGETQYF
clone_size: -; j_call: TRBJ1-4; v_call: TRBV5-1; d_call: -; cdr3_length: 14; cdr3_nt: TGCGCCAGCAGCTTGACTTCTGACTCTGAAAAACTGTTTTTT; cdr3_aa: CASSLTSDSEKLFF
clone_size: -; j_call: TRBJ1-2; v_call: TRBV6-2/TRBV6-3; d_call: -; cdr3_length: 15; cdr3_nt: TGTGCCAGCAGTTTAACCAGCGCGCCGGTAAATGGCTACACCTTC; cdr3_aa: CASSLTSAPVNGYTF
clone_size: -; j_call: TRBJ2-1; v_call: TRBV4-1; d_call: TRBD1; cdr3_length: 16; cdr3_nt: TGCGCCAGCAGCCCGCTGAGGGACAGGGGTTATGATGAGCAGTTCTTC; cdr3_aa: CASSPLRDRGYDEQFF
clone_size: -; j_call: TRBJ1-6; v_call: TRBV9; d_call: TRBD1; cdr3_length: 16; cdr3_nt: TGTGCCAGCAGCGTGAGTCCGACAGGGTATAATTCACCCCTCCACTTT; cdr3_aa: CASSVSPTGYNSPLHF
clone_size: -; j_call: TRBJ1-2; v_call: TRBV7-8; d_call: TRBD1; cdr3_length: 14; cdr3_nt: TGTGCCAGCAGCTTATGGGACAGGGAAAATGGCTACACCTTC; cdr3_aa: CASSLWDRENGYTF
clone_size: -; j_call: TRBJ2-5; v_call: TRBV15; d_call: -; cdr3_length: 15; cdr3_nt: TGTGCCACCAGCACCCGGGACAACGAGGAGGAGACCCAGTACTTC; cdr3_aa: CATSTRDNEEETQYF
clone_size: -; j_call: TRBJ1-1; v_call: TRBV11-2; d_call: TRBD1; cdr3_length: 12; cdr3_nt: TGTGCCAGCAGCCTACGACAGGGGGAAGCTTTCTTT; cdr3_aa: CASSLRQGEAFF
clone_size: -; j_call: TRBJ2-1; v_call: TRBV5-5; d_call: TRBD1; cdr3_length: 15; cdr3_nt: TGTGCCAGCAGCGGGACAGGGGGCGCCTACAATGAGCAGTTCTTC; cdr3_aa: CASSGTGGAYNEQFF
clone_size: -; j_call: TRBJ1-6; v_call: TRBV6-1; d_call: -; cdr3_length: 15; cdr3_nt: TGTGCCAGCAGTGAAGTCGGGGGGCTAGATTCACCCCTCCACTTT; cdr3_aa: CASSEVGGLDSPLHF
clone_size: -; j_call: TRBJ1-5; v_call: TRBV28; d_call: -; cdr3_length: 14; cdr3_nt: TGTGCCAGCAGTTTAACAGCTAGCAATCAGCCCCAGCATTTT; cdr3_aa: CASSLTASNQPQHF
clone_size: -; j_call: TRBJ1-2; v_call: TRBV27; d_call: -; cdr3_length: 14; cdr3_nt: TGTGCCACCCCGAGACAGTCACCACACTATGGCTACACCTTC; cdr3_aa: CATPRQSPHYGYTF
clone_size: -; j_call: TRBJ1-6; v_call: TRBV19; d_call: -; cdr3_length: 13; cdr3_nt: TGTGCCAGTAGTATAGACAGGGAAGCACCCCTCCACTTT; cdr3_aa: CASSIDREAPLHF
clone_size: -; j_call: TRBJ1-6; v_call: TRBV3-1/TRBV3-2; d_call: -; cdr3_length: 13; cdr3_nt: TGTGCCAGCAGCTACGCCCAGAATTCACCCCTCCACTTT; cdr3_aa: CASSYAQNSPLHF
clone_size: -; j_call: TRBJ2-3; v_call: TRBV29-1; d_call: TRBD1; cdr3_length: 16; cdr3_nt: TGCAGCGTTGTCCTTGGACAGGGGGAGTGGACAGATACGCAGTATTTT; cdr3_aa: CSVVLGQGEWTDTQYF
clone_size: -; j_call: TRBJ1-3; v_call: TRBV3-1/TRBV3-2; d_call: -; cdr3_length: 16; cdr3_nt: TGTGCCAGCAGCCAAGTACGGCGGGGATCCGGAAACACCATATATTTT; cdr3_aa: CASSQVRRGSGNTIYF
clone_size: -; j_call: TRBJ1-1; v_call: TRBV5-4; d_call: -; cdr3_length: 14; cdr3_nt: TGTGCCAGCAGCTTGGAGGGGATGAACACTGAAGCTTTCTTT; cdr3_aa: CASSLEGMNTEAFF
clone_size: -; j_call: TRBJ1-4; v_call: TRBV5-6; d_call: TRBD1; cdr3_length: 14; cdr3_nt: TGTGCCAGCAGTCAGGGGGCGGCTAATGAAAAACTGTTTTTT; cdr3_aa: CASSQGAANEKLFF
clone_size: -; j_call: TRBJ2-2; v_call: TRBV7-9; d_call: TRBD1; cdr3_length: 14; cdr3_nt: TGTGCCAGCAGCTCGGACAGGGGTCCCGGGGAGCTGTTTTTT; cdr3_aa: CASSSDRGPGELFF
clone_size: -; j_call: TRBJ2-3; v_call: TRBV30; d_call: TRBD2; cdr3_length: 13; cdr3_nt: TGTGCCTCGAAGACTAGCGGGACAGATACGCAGTATTTT; cdr3_aa: CASKTSGTDTQYF
clone_size: -; j_call: TRBJ1-1; v_call: TRBV5-1; d_call: -; cdr3_length: 14; cdr3_nt: TGCGCCAGCAGCTTACAGGACCTAGGGACTGAAGCTTTCTTT; cdr3_aa: CASSLQDLGTEAFF
clone_size: -; j_call: TRBJ1-2; v_call: TRBV18; d_call: -; cdr3_length: 12; cdr3_nt: TGTGCCAGCTCCACAGGCCTTGATGGCTACACCTTC; cdr3_aa: CASSTGLDGYTF
clone_size: -; j_call: TRBJ2-2; v_call: TRBV29-1; d_call: TRBD1; cdr3_length: 12; cdr3_nt: TGCAGCGCGGGACAGGGGATCGGGGAGCTGTTTTTT; cdr3_aa: CSAGQGIGELFF
clone_size: -; j_call: TRBJ2-1; v_call: TRBV2; d_call: -; cdr3_length: 12; cdr3_nt: TGTGCCAGCAGTCCTACAGGGTATGAGCAGTTCTTC; cdr3_aa: CASSPTGYEQFF
clone_size: -; j_call: TRBJ2-3; v_call: TRBV20-1; d_call: -; cdr3_length: 15; cdr3_nt: TGCAGTGCTAGTGCAGACGGGGACAACACAGATACGCAGTATTTT; cdr3_aa: CSASADGDNTDTQYF
clone_size: -; j_call: TRBJ1-1; v_call: TRBV28; d_call: -; cdr3_length: 14; cdr3_nt: TGTGCCAGCAGTAGCCTGGACACTTTCACTGAAGCTTTCTTT; cdr3_aa: CASSSLDTFTEAFF
clone_size: -; j_call: TRBJ1-1; v_call: TRBV7-8; d_call: TRBD1; cdr3_length: 12; cdr3_nt: TGTGCCAGCAGCCCAGGGACAGCTGAAGCTTTCTTT; cdr3_aa: CASSPGTAEAFF
clone_size: -; j_call: TRBJ1-1; v_call: TRBV21-1; d_call: -; cdr3_length: 12; cdr3_nt: TGTGCCAGCAGCGAATTGGGCGGGGAAGCTTTCTTT; cdr3_aa: CASSELGGEAFF
clone_size: -; j_call: TRBJ1-2; v_call: TRBV27; d_call: -; cdr3_length: 16; cdr3_nt: TGTGCCAGCAGTTTTTTCCCACAGGGCCCAGGGAGCGGCTACACCTTC; cdr3_aa: CASSFFPQGPGSGYTF
clone_size: -; j_call: TRBJ2-2; v_call: TRBV5-4; d_call: TRBD1; cdr3_length: 15; cdr3_nt: TGTGCCAGCAGTCTCCGACAGGGGGACACCGGGGAGCTGTTTTTT; cdr3_aa: CASSLRQGDTGELFF
clone_size: -; j_call: TRBJ1-2; v_call: TRBV12-3/TRBV12-4; d_call: -; cdr3_length: 13; cdr3_nt: TGTGCCAGCAGGCGACAGAGTAACTATGGCTACACCTTC; cdr3_aa: CASRRQSNYGYTF
clone_size: few; j_call: TRBJ1-1; v_call: TRBV12-5; d_call: -; cdr3_length: 12; cdr3_nt: TGTGCTAGTGGTCCCGGGGGGCCTGAAGCTTTCTTT; cdr3_aa: CASGPGGPEAFF
clone_size: -; j_call: TRBJ1-1; v_call: TRBV5-1; d_call: -; cdr3_length: 14; cdr3_nt: TGCGCCAGCAGCTTGGAGACGGGGAGCACTGAAGCTTTCTTT; cdr3_aa: CASSLETGSTEAFF